What follows are 12 T cell receptor beta chains derived from one specimen sequenced in a study of blood T cell repertoires in COVID-19. Repertoires were generated with immunoSEQ multiplex PCR, while TCRdb's copy carries only in-frame clones and drops some. The profile shows 110,000 or so clones, roughly nine tenths of them singletons. The sample taken for sequencing was peripheral blood. The receptors derive from a man in his 70s who had recovered from COVID-19.

The CDR3: CASSLGGTGNYGYTF. The DNA for the CDR3 is TGTGCCAGCAGCTTGGGTGGGACAGGGAACTATGGCTACACCTTC. The rearrangement joins TRBV5-5 to TRBJ1-2, with 9 bases lining up with TRBD1. CDR3 size: 15 residues. From germline, CDR1 is SGHKS and CDR2 YYEKEE (reference sequence). The J segment lost 2 bases and the V segment lost 0 bases, leaving 2 bases of the junction unmatched.

This clone was recorded only once. The gene calls are TRBV19 and TRBJ2-1; TRBD2 matches at 11 bases. The CDR3 sequence is 22 residues long. Trimming at V came to 3 bases and at J to 3 bases, leaving 22 bases not matched to a gene. Germline V gene lookup returns CDR1 LNHDA and CDR2 SQIVND (reference sequence). For the CDR3, the DNA is TGTGCCAGTAGTATTGGAATTTTAGCGGGGACTAGCGGAGGGGGGTACTACAATGAGCAGTTCTTC. Protein sequence: CASSIGILAGTSGGGYYNEQFF.

The chain uses TRBV2 and TRBJ1-3; D gene uncertain. The CDR3 contains 13 residues. CDR1 and CDR2 (germline): SNHLY, FYNNEI. Trimming cost V 8 bases and J 4 bases, with 12 bases left between them. CDR3 loop: CASGGPPGNTIYF. The CDR3 region has the DNA TGTGCCAGCGGAGGGCCGCCCGGAAACACCATATATTTT.

In this sample, this clone turned up once. The rearrangement joins TRBV24-1 to TRBJ2-1; 10 bases match TRBD1. CDR1 is KGHDR, CDR2 SFDVKD, per germline. The CDR3 sequence is 13 residues long. The ends lost 9 bases at V and 4 bases at J; junction bases unmatched: 2. CDR3 amino acids: CATGTGAYNEQFF. The CDR3 DNA reads TGTGCCACCGGGACAGGGGCTTACAATGAGCAGTTCTTC.

Here the CDR3 DNA reads TGTGCCAGCAGCCAAGTTTTGGGTAGAGCGGATGATGAGCAGTTCTTC. Translation: CASSQVLGRADDEQFF. The gene calls are TRBV4-2 and TRBJ2-1; TRBD2 is a possible D gene (5 bases). V shed 1 base and J shed 8 bases, with 18 bases lying between them. The CDR3 runs to 16 residues. Germline V lookup: CDR1 LGHNA, CDR2 YNFKEQ.

This chain connects TRBV10-3 to TRBJ1-3, with 7 bases that match TRBD1. The CDR3 sequence is 15 residues long. Germline V CDR1 and CDR2: ENHRY, SYGVKD. Unmatched junction bases numbered 5, after V lost 6 bases and J lost 0 bases. CDR3 in DNA: TGTGCCATCAGCAGACAGGGCAGCTCTGGAAACACCATATATTTT. It specifies CAISRQGSSGNTIYF.

As to this clone: Other DNA sequences within the sample encode an identical CDR3. The chain carries TRBV7-9 and TRBJ1-2; D remains ambiguous. Per the germline V gene, CDR1 is SEHNR and CDR2 is FQNEAQ (reference sequence). Trimming stripped 1 base from V and 2 bases from J, with 5 bases between. The length of the CDR3 is 13 residues. The CDR3 here is CASSLGQNYGYTF. The CDR3, as DNA: TGTGCCAGCAGCTTAGGGCAGAACTATGGCTACACCTTC.

The chain is built from TRBV28 and TRBJ1-5; the D gene is possibly TRBD1 (6 bases). This CDR3 has 14 amino acids. The V gene lost 6 bases and the J gene lost 6 bases, with 15 bases spanning the gap. Germline assignment: CDR1 MDHEN and CDR2 SYDVKM. CDR3 nucleotides: TGTGCCAGCAGCCAGGGACACGGGACTCAGCCCCAGCATTTT. This encodes CASSQGHGTQPQHF. Variable domain in full (rest from reference TRBV28 and TRBJ1-5): DVKVTQSSRYLVKRTGEKVFLECVQDMDHENMFWYRQDPGLGLRLIYFSYDVKMKEKGDIPEGYSVSREKKERFSLILESASTNQTSMYLCASSQGHGTQPQHFGDGTRLSIL.

This clone came up once. CDR3 DNA: TGTGCCACCTCACCGGGACAGGGGCTGGAAAAACTGTTTTTT. Translating gives CATSPGQGLEKLFF. This chain joins TRBV24-1 and TRBJ1-4, with TRBD1 matching 10 bases. Germline-derived CDR1 and CDR2 are KGHDR and SFDVKD. With 9 bases clipped from V and 8 bases from J, the junction kept 8 bases outside the gene matches. This CDR3 region has 14 residues.

The chain links TRBV5-4 to TRBJ2-7; maybe TRBD2 (5 bases). The germline gives CDR1 SGHNT, CDR2 YYREEE (reference sequence). This CDR3 comprises 13 residues. The germline V and J ends were trimmed by 3 bases and 1 base, with 8 bases remaining between them. DNA of the CDR3: TGTGCCAGCAGCTCACGGGGTTCCTACGAGCAGTACTTC. It translates to CASSSRGSYEQYF. The complete variable domain, with remaining parts taken from reference TRBV5-4 and TRBJ2-7, reads ETGVTQSPTHLIKTRGQQVTLRCSSQSGHNTVSWYQQALGQGPQFIFQYYREEENGRGNFPPRFSGLQFPNYSSELNVNALELDDSALYLCASSSRGSYEQYFGPGTRLTVT.

This clone showed up just a few times. J is TRBJ1-2 and V is TRBV9; D remains ambiguous. The CDR3 consists of 15 residues. The germline V and J ends were trimmed by 0 bases and 5 bases, with 14 bases remaining between them. Germline assignment: CDR1 SGDLS and CDR2 YYNGEE. The CDR3 is CASSVATIPLYGYTF. The DNA for the CDR3 is TGTGCCAGCAGCGTAGCTACTATCCCCCTTTATGGCTACACCTTC.

The rearrangement links TRBV10-3 to TRBJ2-3; 13 nucleotides agree with TRBD2. V was pared by 2 bases and J by 2 bases, with 1 base of the junction left unmatched. The CDR3 contains 16 residues. Germline values: CDR1 ENHRY, CDR2 SYGVKD. The chain's CDR3 is CAISEGLAGVTDTQYF. The CDR3 nucleotides read TGTGCCATCAGTGAGGGACTAGCGGGAGTCACAGATACGCAGTATTTT.